What follows are 26 T cell receptor beta chains derived from one specimen sequenced in a study of blood T cell repertoires in COVID-19. Generated by immunoSEQ multiplex PCR, the TCRdb table keeps only in-frame clones and is missing some. The sample has about 300,000 clones; about four fifths are singletons. Sequencing was performed on peripheral blood. The source is a human donor with COVID-19, enrolled during active disease. The donor label of this sample is uncertain.

CDR3 DNA: TGTGCCAGCAGTGAAGCGTCGGACAGGAGATGGGCGACTGAAGCTTTCTTT. Protein sequence: CASSEASDRRWATEAFF. The chain is built from TRBV6-1 and TRBJ1-1, with 7 bases matching TRBD1. Trimming took 0 bases from V and 5 from J; bases not matched to a gene: 12. CDR1 and CDR2 (germline): MNHNS, SASEGT. The CDR3 totals 17 residues.

The genes are TRBV7-2 and TRBJ2-7, with TRBD1 matching 10 bases. Germline trimming cut 4 bases from V and 5 bases from J; bases unmatched to any gene: 8. This CDR3 has 15 amino acids. Per the germline V gene, CDR1 is SGHTA and CDR2 is FQGNSA. CDR3 residues: CASSSPGQGSDEQYF. The CDR3, as DNA: TGTGCCAGCAGCTCACCGGGACAGGGGAGCGACGAGCAGTACTTC.

The gene calls are TRBV18 and TRBJ1-1; 10 bases match TRBD1. The J segment lost 4 bases and the V segment lost 4 bases, leaving 9 bases of the junction unmatched. The CDR3 runs to 16 residues. Germline V gene sequence: CDR1 KGHSH, CDR2 LQKENI. The CDR3 loop is CASSLARDRGPTEAFF. CDR3 nucleotide sequence: TGTGCCAGCTCACTTGCGCGAGACAGGGGGCCCACTGAAGCTTTCTTT.

V is TRBV30 and J is TRBJ1-2; 7 positions match TRBD1. Unmatched junction bases numbered 10, after V lost 5 bases and J lost 4 bases. CDR3 size: 14 residues. Germline V gene sequence: CDR1 GTSNPN, CDR2 SVGIG (reference sequence). CDR3 bases: TGTGCCTGGGGGGTTAAGGGGGCGGCCTATGGCTACACCTTC. The encoded protein is CAWGVKGAAYGYTF.

The rearrangement uses TRBV15 and TRBJ2-3; a weak D match, TRBD1 (6 bases). This CDR3 comprises 16 residues. CDR1 LNHNV and CDR2 YYDKDF come from the germline V gene (reference sequence). V lost 0 bases to trimming and J lost 3 bases, with 13 bases between them. The CDR3 sequence: CATSRDLTGQTDTQYF. The CDR3 DNA sequence: TGTGCCACCAGCAGAGATCTGACAGGACAGACAGATACGCAGTATTTT.

This chain links TRBV5-6 with TRBJ1-2, with a possible D match to TRBD1 (6 bases). The CDR3 runs to 14 residues. The V end lost 4 bases, the J end lost 1 base, and 11 bases lay between the germline ends. Germline V lookup: CDR1 SGHDT, CDR2 YYEEEE. The CDR3 is CASSVGADNYGYTF. Here the CDR3 DNA reads TGTGCCAGCAGCGTGGGGGCAGATAACTATGGCTACACCTTC.

V usage is TRBV5-1 and J usage is TRBJ1-2; TRBD1 aligns across 7 bases. The CDR3 is made up of 14 amino acids. Trimming at V came to 4 bases and at J to 8 bases, leaving 11 bases not matched to a gene. Looked up from germline, CDR1 is SGHRS and CDR2 is YFSETQ. The CDR3 DNA reads TGCGCCAGCAGCGTTAGAGGGGGCGGATACGGCTACACCTTC. Residues: CASSVRGGGYGYTF.

This chain connects TRBV9 to TRBJ1-6; possibly TRBD1 for D (6 bases). CDR1 is SGDLS and CDR2 is YYNGEE in the germline V gene. CDR3 length equals 15 residues. V was cut by 0 bases and J by 8 bases, with 12 bases left in between. The CDR3 sequence: CASSVDAGEYSPLHF. For the CDR3, the DNA is TGTGCCAGCAGCGTAGATGCAGGGGAGTATTCACCCCTCCACTTT.

Turning to this clone: Other DNA sequences in the sample encode the same CDR3. V gene TRBV28 combines with J gene TRBJ1-2; unclear D gene. CDR3 length: 11 residues. Germline assignment: CDR1 MDHEN and CDR2 SYDVKM. V was cut by 5 bases and J by 8 bases, with 9 bases left in between. The CDR3 nucleotides are TGTGCCAGCAGTGCTTTGCGGGGCTACACCTTC. It encodes CASSALRGYTF.

The J gene is TRBJ1-6, the V gene TRBV5-6; weak D call: TRBD1 (5 bases). V shed 0 bases and J shed 7 bases, with 8 bases lying between them. This CDR3 is built from 14 residues. Germline V gene lookup returns CDR1 SGHDT and CDR2 YYEEEE. The CDR3 DNA reads as TGTGCCAGCAGCTTGGGACAGAACAATTCACCCCTCCACTTT. It translates to CASSLGQNNSPLHF. The complete variable domain, with remaining parts taken from reference TRBV5-6 and TRBJ1-6, reads DAGVTQSPTHLIKTRGQQVTLRCSPKSGHDTVSWYQQALGQGPQFIFQYYEEEERQRGNFPDRFSGHQFPNYSSELNVNALLLGDSALYLCASSLGQNNSPLHFGNGTRLTVT.

The chain employs TRBV25-1 and TRBJ2-1, with a possible D match to TRBD1 (5 bases). Germline V gives CDR1 MGHDK, CDR2 SYGVNS. Trimming shortened V by 5 bases and J by 9 bases, and 11 bases separated the two germline ends. There are 12 residues in the CDR3. CDR3 in amino acids: CASSLRTPEQFF. The CDR3 DNA sequence: TGTGCCAGCAGTCTGCGGACACCTGAGCAGTTCTTC. The complete variable domain, with remaining parts taken from reference TRBV25-1 and TRBJ2-1, reads EADIYQTPRYLVIGTGKKITLECSQTMGHDKMYWYQQDPGMELHLIHYSYGVNSTEKGDLSSESTVSRIRTEHFPLTLESARPSHTSQYLCASSLRTPEQFFGPGTRLTVL.

V and J are TRBV18 and TRBJ1-2; TRBD1 might be the D (5 bases). Trimming pared 6 bases from V and 4 bases from J, leaving 15 bases between. The CDR3 length is 14 residues. Germline assignment: CDR1 KGHSH and CDR2 LQKENI. The CDR3 spells CASSLEVQVYGYTF. For the CDR3, the DNA is TGTGCCAGCTCCCTTGAGGTACAGGTCTATGGCTACACCTTC.

Concerning this clone: Additional DNA sequences in this sample encode the identical CDR3. The chain couples TRBV3-1 (or the pseudogene TRBV3-2) to TRBJ2-2, with 10 positions matching TRBD1. CDR3 length: 16 residues. CDR1 LGHDT and CDR2 YNNKEL come from the germline V gene (reference sequence). J was trimmed by 5 bases and V by 1 base; bases with no gene match: 4. The CDR3, as DNA: TGTGCCAGCAGCCAAGTGGGGACAGGGGTGACCGGGGAGCTGTTTTTT. Translated, it gives CASSQVGTGVTGELFF.

The V gene is TRBV7-9, the J gene TRBJ2-3; TRBD2 aligns across 9 bases. This CDR3 comprises 14 residues. CDR1 SEHNR and CDR2 FQNEAQ come from the germline V gene (reference sequence). V was clipped by 8 bases and J by 3 bases; unmatched bases: 6. The CDR3 sequence is CASGVAGVTDTQYF. DNA of the CDR3: TGTGCCAGCGGGGTAGCGGGAGTGACAGATACGCAGTATTTT.

V gene TRBV7-8 combines with J gene TRBJ1-1; D is uncertain. This CDR3 region has 15 residues. Germline-derived CDR1 and CDR2 are SGHVS and FQNEAQ. Trimming left V 1 base short and J 0 bases short, with 9 bases between. CDR3 residues: CASSLVLQLNTEAFF. The DNA of the CDR3 is TGTGCCAGCAGCTTAGTTTTACAGCTGAACACTGAAGCTTTCTTT.

The chain couples TRBV19 to TRBJ2-3; a weak D match, TRBD2 (6 bases). CDR1 is LNHDA and CDR2 is SQIVND in the germline V gene (reference sequence). V was clipped by 8 bases and J by 4 bases, with 16 bases between them. The CDR3 loop spans 14 amino acids. The CDR3 spells CASRAGGGSDTQYF. CDR3 DNA: TGTGCCAGTCGGGCAGGAGGAGGGTCAGATACGCAGTATTTT.

The V gene is TRBV7-6, the J gene TRBJ2-3; 13 nucleotides line up with TRBD2. This CDR3 has 16 residues. Losses at the gene ends were 1 base for V and 8 bases for J; bases not matched to a gene: 6. CDR1 is SGHVS and CDR2 is FNYEAQ in the germline V gene. The CDR3 is CASSLEGGLAGRTQYF. The CDR3 DNA sequence: TGTGCCAGCAGCTTAGAGGGGGGACTAGCGGGACGTACGCAGTATTTT.

The chain links TRBV6-5 to TRBJ2-3; 11 bases line up with TRBD2. In germline, CDR1 is MNHEY, CDR2 SVGAGI. The CDR3 runs 16 residues. J lost 4 bases, V lost 4 bases, and 7 bases had no gene match. This chain's CDR3 is CASSSQTSGSADTQYF. CDR3 bases: TGTGCCAGCAGTTCGCAAACTAGCGGGAGTGCAGATACGCAGTATTTT.

In nucleotides, the CDR3 is TGTGCCAGCACCATAGCGGGAGGAGGGGAGCAGTACTTC. It is translated as CASTIAGGGEQYF. V gene TRBV6-5 combines with J gene TRBJ2-7; 10 positions match TRBD2. The germline CDR1 and CDR2 sequences are MNHEY and SVGAGI. Losses at the gene ends were 7 bases for V and 7 bases for J; bases not matched to a gene: 7. This CDR3 is built from 13 residues.

The chain has TRBV30 and TRBJ1-1; D is ambiguous. The CDR3 runs 14 residues. V was pared by 2 bases and J by 5 bases, with 15 bases between. CDR1 is GTSNPN and CDR2 is SVGIG in the germline V gene (reference sequence). In DNA, the CDR3 is TGTGCCTGGAGTTTAACGGGTGCTAGGACTGAAGCTTTCTTT. Its translation is CAWSLTGARTEAFF.

The chain carries TRBV2 and TRBJ1-3; D is ambiguous. V lost 5 bases to trimming and J lost 4 bases, with 12 bases between them. The germline CDR1 and CDR2 sequences are SNHLY and FYNNEI. This CDR3 has 14 amino acids. DNA for the CDR3: TGTGCCAGCAGTACGGGGAATGGGGGAAACACCATATATTTT. This gives the protein CASSTGNGGNTIYF. Drawing the rest from reference TRBV2 and TRBJ1-3, the complete variable domain is EPEVTQTPSHQVTQMGQEVILRCVPISNHLYFYWYRQILGQKVEFLVSFYNNEISEKSEIFDDQFSVERPDGSNFTLKIRSTKLEDSAMYFCASSTGNGGNTIYFGEGSWLTVV.

The V gene is TRBV6-5, the J gene TRBJ2-1, with 9 positions matching TRBD1. This CDR3 comprises 15 residues. Germline CDR1 and CDR2: MNHEY and SVGAGI. The ends lost 8 bases at V and 2 bases at J; junction bases unmatched: 7. CDR3 bases: TGTGCCAGCGGGCCCGGACAGGGGACCTACAATGAGCAGTTCTTC. Translating it yields CASGPGQGTYNEQFF.

This chain connects TRBV27 to TRBJ2-1; D gene uncertain. V gave up 2 bases and J gave up 5 bases, with 7 bases separating them. This CDR3 spans 13 amino acids. In germline, CDR1 is MNHEY, CDR2 SMNVEV (reference sequence). The CDR3 nucleotides read TGTGCCAGCAGTTTACTCGAGGACAATGAGCAGTTCTTC. Translated, it gives CASSLLEDNEQFF.

This chain links TRBV25-1 with TRBJ1-3; D might be TRBD1 (5 bases). Looked up from germline, CDR1 is MGHDK and CDR2 is SYGVNS. The CDR3 runs to 15 residues. Trimming took 1 base from V and 6 from J, leaving 13 bases between them. CDR3 DNA sequence: TGTGCCAGCAGTGAATGGGGCGGAGCCCTAAACACCATATATTTT. Amino acids: CASSEWGGALNTIYF. The full variable domain, its missing parts supplied by reference TRBV25-1 and TRBJ1-3, is EADIYQTPRYLVIGTGKKITLECSQTMGHDKMYWYQQDPGMELHLIHYSYGVNSTEKGDLSSESTVSRIRTEHFPLTLESARPSHTSQYLCASSEWGGALNTIYFGEGSWLTVV.

This clone appeared once. The chain recombines TRBV15 with TRBJ2-3; 13 bases agree with TRBD2. V lost 3 bases and J lost 6; bases outside the gene matches: 6. The CDR3 is made up of 16 amino acids. The V gene's germline CDR1 is LNHNV and CDR2 YYDKDF (reference sequence). This chain's CDR3 is CATSRWTSGSTDTQYF. The CDR3, as DNA: TGTGCCACCAGCAGGTGGACTAGCGGGAGTACGGATACGCAGTATTTT.

This sequence joins TRBV28 and TRBJ1-2; D unresolved. The germline V and J ends were trimmed by 5 bases and 0 bases, with 7 bases remaining between them. Germline-derived CDR1 and CDR2 are MDHEN and SYDVKM. The CDR3 runs to 13 residues. CDR3 amino acids: CASSRLANYGYTF. Written as DNA, the CDR3 is TGTGCCAGCAGTAGACTCGCTAACTATGGCTACACCTTC.